The 7 T cell receptor beta chains below all came from one sample that was sequenced in a study of T cells in localized non-small cell lung cancer. The data were produced by immunoSEQ multiplex PCR, yet TCRdb's version contains in-frame clones alone and is incomplete. The sample includes some 2,000 clones, roughly 36% of them seen just once. The sequenced sample was lung tumor tissue, obtained before any cancer treatment. Source of these receptors: a male donor older than 55 with stage II lung adenocarcinoma.

The chain combines TRBV10-2 with TRBJ2-6; perhaps TRBD1 as D (6 bases). Between the trimmed V and J ends, which lost 7 bases and 3 bases, there was a span of 19 bases. This CDR3 is built from 17 residues. Germline CDR1 reads WSHSY; CDR2 reads SAAADI. The CDR3 is CASIPLGAWDGANVLTF. The CDR3 DNA reads as TGCGCCAGCATCCCCCTGGGGGCGTGGGATGGGGCCAACGTCCTGACTTTC.

The gene calls are TRBV18 and TRBJ2-5, with 7 bases aligning to TRBD1. The CDR3 spans 13 residues. V lost 8 bases, J lost 3 bases, and 6 bases stayed unmatched. Germline CDR1 and CDR2: KGHSH and LQKENI. In nucleotides, the CDR3 is TGTGCCAGCGCTAGACAGGGAGAAGAGACCCAGTACTTC. Protein sequence: CASARQGEETQYF. Full variable domain (missing parts from reference TRBV18 and TRBJ2-5): NAGVMQNPRHLVRRRGQEARLRCSPMKGHSHVYWYRQLPEEGLKFMVYLQKENIIDESGMPKERFSAEFPKEGPSILRIQQVVRGDSAAYFCASARQGEETQYFGPGTRLLVL.

By share of the sample, this clone is medium-sized. J is TRBJ2-7 and V is TRBV11-3, with 9 bases aligning to TRBD1. From germline, CDR1 is SGHNT and CDR2 YENEEA. The CDR3 runs 15 residues. The ends lost 3 bases at V and 4 bases at J; junction bases unmatched: 7. CDR3 sequence reads: CASSLRTGERYEQYF. CDR3 in DNA: TGTGCCAGCAGCTTGAGGACAGGGGAAAGATACGAGCAGTACTTC.

J is TRBJ2-1 and V is TRBV6-8, with TRBD1 matching over 11 bases. Germline assignment: CDR1 MNHGY and CDR2 SAAAGT. This CDR3 has 15 amino acids. Trimming at V came to 5 bases and at J to 8 bases, leaving 8 bases not matched to a gene. The CDR3 region is CASSPRDRGFYEQFF. The CDR3 DNA sequence: TGTGCCAGCAGTCCCCGGGACAGGGGGTTTTATGAGCAGTTCTTC.

This clone occurred a few times. The chain recombines TRBV30 with TRBJ2-5; D not certain. The V gene lost 1 base and the J gene lost 4 bases, with 10 bases spanning the gap. The CDR3 has 13 amino acids. Germline V CDR1 and CDR2: GTSNPN, SVGIG (reference sequence). In nucleotides, the CDR3 is TGTGCCTGGAGTGGTACAGAAAGAGAGACCCAGTACTTC. It is translated as CAWSGTERETQYF.

This chain uses TRBV18 with TRBJ2-1; 9 bases align to TRBD2. Looked up from germline, CDR1 is KGHSH and CDR2 is LQKENI. The V gene end was trimmed by 2 bases and the J gene end by 5 bases; junction bases not matched to a gene: 4. The CDR3 has 15 residues. CDR3 residues: CASSPGLARDNEQFF. The CDR3 nucleotides read TGTGCCAGCTCACCAGGACTAGCGCGAGACAATGAGCAGTTCTTC.

The V gene is TRBV19, the J gene TRBJ2-2; D may be TRBD1 or TRBD2 (5 bases each). The CDR3 runs 15 residues. V was shortened by 4 bases and J by 3 bases, with 12 bases between the two germline ends. The germline V gene encodes CDR1 LNHDA and CDR2 SQIVND (reference sequence). As DNA, the CDR3 is TGTGCCAGTAGTAACCGTGGGGGAGACACCGGGGAGCTGTTTTTT. This gives the protein CASSNRGGDTGELFF.